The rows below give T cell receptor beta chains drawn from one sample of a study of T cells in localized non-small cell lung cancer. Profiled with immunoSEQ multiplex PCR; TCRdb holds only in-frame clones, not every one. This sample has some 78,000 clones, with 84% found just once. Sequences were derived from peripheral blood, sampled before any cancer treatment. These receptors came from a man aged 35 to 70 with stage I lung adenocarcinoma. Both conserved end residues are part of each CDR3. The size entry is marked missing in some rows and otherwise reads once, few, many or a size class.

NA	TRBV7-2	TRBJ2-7	CASSTRRGGEQYF
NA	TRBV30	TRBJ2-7	CAWRDRGYEQYF
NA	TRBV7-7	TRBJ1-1	CASSLDARGNTEAFF
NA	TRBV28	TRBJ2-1	CASSFGVSGGEQFF
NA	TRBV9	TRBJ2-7	CASSVESLAGNYEQYF
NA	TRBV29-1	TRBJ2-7	CSVDVEAGNEQYF
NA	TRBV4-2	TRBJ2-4	CASSQARQGSAIQYF
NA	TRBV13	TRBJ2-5	CASSLGVVQGARETQYF
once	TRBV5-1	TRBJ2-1	CASTTNPSGSSYNEQFF
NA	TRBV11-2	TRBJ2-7	CASSSSSAGQYF
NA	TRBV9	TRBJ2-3	CASSVGIRGTDTQYF
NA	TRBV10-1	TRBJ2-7	CASSEFNGYEQYF
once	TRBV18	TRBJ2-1	CASTTGGDKNEQFF
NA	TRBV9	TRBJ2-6	CASSVSGGANVLTF
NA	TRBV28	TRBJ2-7	CASSFGSAHLSEVPYEQYF
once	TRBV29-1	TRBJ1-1	CSADRTMNTEAFF
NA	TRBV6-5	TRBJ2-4	CASGSKAIQYF
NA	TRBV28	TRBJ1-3	CASSPRGRAGNTIYF
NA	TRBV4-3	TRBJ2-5	CASSQPSGGAGETQYF
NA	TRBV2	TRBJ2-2	CASSGPAGGATGELFF
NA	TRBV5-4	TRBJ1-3	CASSRDGWGPGNTIYF
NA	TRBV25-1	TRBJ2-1	CASSEYKTSGSNEQFF
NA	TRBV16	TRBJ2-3	CASSQGQVDTQYF
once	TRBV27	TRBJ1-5	CASSFSTGNQPQHF
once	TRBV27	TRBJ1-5	CASRKDRGRRGDQPQHF
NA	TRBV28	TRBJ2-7	CASRPSGTSGSGQYF
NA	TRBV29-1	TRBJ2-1	CSVVGGGTGWSEQFF
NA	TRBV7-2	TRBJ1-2	CASSSTIAYGYTF
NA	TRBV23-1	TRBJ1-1	CASSQVRGQTNTEAFF
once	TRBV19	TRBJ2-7	CASSDITYEQYF
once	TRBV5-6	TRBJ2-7	CASSLGSGGYSYDGQYF
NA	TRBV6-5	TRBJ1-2	CASSYPGQGSYGYTF
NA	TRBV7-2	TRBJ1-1	CASSLYGMNTEAFF
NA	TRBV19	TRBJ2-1	CASSIGPGAFGLAGVRGSYNEQFF
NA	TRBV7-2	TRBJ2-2	CASSPLTGARGELFF
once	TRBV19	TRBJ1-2	CASSRAPGSSFF
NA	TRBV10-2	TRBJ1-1	CATDRAGNTEAFF
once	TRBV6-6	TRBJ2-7	CASSQYLTGEQYF
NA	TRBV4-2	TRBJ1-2	CASSRGQGSWDGYTF
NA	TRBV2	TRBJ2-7	CASRATPYEQYF
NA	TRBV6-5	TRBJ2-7	CASSYRSRAYEQYF
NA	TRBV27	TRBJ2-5	CASSPGTSLETQYF
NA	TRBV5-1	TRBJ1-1	CASSPGTGLTEAFF
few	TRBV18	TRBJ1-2	CASSPGTDSYGYTF
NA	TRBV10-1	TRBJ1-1	CASAFCRGDQNTEAFF